A selection of T cell receptor beta chains follows, all from one sample in a study of early T cells in non-severe SARS-CoV-2 infection. TCRdb re-derived calls from the 5' RACE reads in MiXCR, one entry per CDR3 protein. The sample yields about 100,000 distinct CDR3 sequences, under 15% seen once. Sequencing was done on a sample of whole blood. These receptors all come from an adult who was a healthcare worker with PCR-confirmed SARS-CoV-2 infection or an uninfected control (not recorded which). Both conserved end residues are part of each CDR3. A D gene is named only where the DNA matches it firmly. The listing skips clone size in some rows; elsewhere it reads once, few, many or a size class.

TRBJ1-2	-	TRBV6-6	15	-	TGTGCCAGCAGTTACTTACGACGGGAAAGCTATGGCTACACCTTC	CASSYLRRESYGYTF
TRBJ2-5	many	TRBV4-2	15	TRBD2	TGTGCCAGCAGCCCGACTAGCGGGGGGGCGGAGACCCAGTACTTC	CASSPTSGGAETQYF
TRBJ1-4	-	TRBV5-5	16	-	TGTGCCAGCAGCCACCCGCCGGGGCGGGAGGGTGAAAAACTGTTTTTT	CASSHPPGREGEKLFF
TRBJ1-3	-	TRBV6-5	18	TRBD1	TGTGCCAGCAGTTACTCGATTGGGACAGGGGGTCTCGGAAACACCATATATTTT	CASSYSIGTGGLGNTIYF
TRBJ2-7	many	TRBV5-1	11	-	TGCGCCAGCAGCTTCGCCTACGAGCAGTACTTC	CASSFAYEQYF
TRBJ2-7	-	TRBV20-1	15	TRBD1	TGCAGTGCTAGAGATCCAACGGGACAGACCTACGAGCAGTACTTC	CSARDPTGQTYEQYF
TRBJ2-1	few	TRBV11-2	14	-	TGTGCCAGCAGCTTAGGGACAAGCTACAATGAGCAGTTCTTC	CASSLGTSYNEQFF
TRBJ2-7	-	TRBV18	14	-	TGTGCCAGCTCACCAATGGGGGTTCAGTACGAGCAGTACTTC	CASSPMGVQYEQYF
TRBJ2-7	-	TRBV15	12	-	TGTGCCACCAGCGTAGGGGGCTACGAGCAGTACTTC	CATSVGGYEQYF
TRBJ1-1	few	TRBV12-3/TRBV12-4	18	TRBD1	TGTGCCAGCAGTAACGCAGGGGGCTGGGGATCCAAGAGCACTGAAGCTTTCTTT	CASSNAGGWGSKSTEAFF
TRBJ2-7	many	TRBV5-1	16	-	TGCGCCAGCAGCTCGACACTAACGACAGTCTCCTACGAGCAGTACTTC	CASSSTLTTVSYEQYF
TRBJ1-3	many	TRBV14	17	TRBD1	TGTGCCAGCAGCTTCCGCCGGGACAGGGCATCTGGAAACACCATATATTTT	CASSFRRDRASGNTIYF
TRBJ2-5	few	TRBV5-4	15	-	TGTGCCAGCAGCCCCCAGGTCGTTTCGGCCGAGACCCAGTACTTC	CASSPQVVSAETQYF
TRBJ2-1	many	TRBV29-1	12	-	TGCAGCGCCTACGTTGCGACAGATGAGCAGTTCTTC	CSAYVATDEQFF
TRBJ1-1	many	TRBV28	15	TRBD1	TGTGCCAGCAGTTTCCGTTCAGGGGGGGACACTGAAGCTTTCTTT	CASSFRSGGDTEAFF